The 22 T cell receptor beta chains reported below all come from one sample, sequenced in a study of T cells in Graves' hyperthyroidism and ophthalmopathy. TCR beta CDR3 region amplification was performed from RNA transcripts. The HTBI set primed first-round TCR CDR3 RT-PCR. One entry per CDR3 protein results from TCRdb running MiXCR on the multiplex PCR reads. The sample has 40,000 to 65,000 distinct CDR3 sequences; around half are singletons. Sequenced: blood. Receptor source: a woman aged 50 to 60 with Graves' ophthalmopathy.

This clonotype was counted only a few times. The gene calls are TRBV6-2 or TRBV6-3 and TRBJ2-2; D possibly corresponds to TRBD2 (6 bases). CDR1 is MNHEY, CDR2 SVGEGT, per germline. The V end lost 6 bases, the J end lost 5 bases, and 16 bases lay between the germline ends. This CDR3 spans 15 amino acids. CDR3 bases: TGTGCCAGCAGCCAAACGGGACTCTCTACCGGGGAGCTGTTTTTT. Protein product: CASSQTGLSTGELFF.

This sequence joins TRBV24-1 and TRBJ1-2, with 7 bases matching TRBD1. The CDR3 consists of 15 residues. Germline assignment: CDR1 KGHDR and CDR2 SFDVKD. The V gene end was trimmed by 5 bases and the J gene end by 5 bases; junction bases not matched to a gene: 10. The CDR3 DNA is TGTGCCACCAGTGCTGCGGCACCAGGGGGGTATGGCTACACCTTC. This translates into CATSAAAPGGYGYTF.

Regarding this clonotype: A read error is possible here, since a much larger clone lies one base away. V and J are TRBV4-1 and TRBJ2-3; weak D call: TRBD2 (6 bases). Germline CDR1 MGHRA, CDR2 YSYEKL. The CDR3 covers 17 residues. This CDR3 reads CASSQDGRQARTDTRYF. In DNA, the CDR3 is TGCGCCAGCAGCCAAGATGGGAGGCAAGCCCGTACAGATACGCGGTATTTT.

The rearrangement links TRBV5-1 to TRBJ1-1; maybe TRBD1 (6 bases). CDR3 length equals 12 residues. Deletions cut 2 bases from V and 8 bases from J, with 10 bases between. From germline, CDR1 is SGHRS and CDR2 YFSETQ. The CDR3 DNA reads as TGCGCCAGCAGCTTAGGACAGACCGAAGCTTTCTTT. Protein product: CASSLGQTEAFF.

This clonotype was recorded many times. The chain is built from TRBV14 and TRBJ2-3, with D possibly TRBD1 on 6 matching bases. Germline V gives CDR1 SGHDN, CDR2 FVKESK. V was cut by 4 bases and J by 0 bases, with 14 bases left in between. The CDR3 is made up of 16 amino acids. The CDR3 nucleotides read TGTGCCAGCAGCCCGACAGGAGGCTCTAGCACAGATACGCAGTATTTT. This encodes CASSPTGGSSTDTQYF.

In its sample, this clonotype was seen a few times. One base away lies a much larger clone, so this may be a sequencing read error. V gene TRBV5-1 combines with J gene TRBJ1-1; the match to TRBD1 covers 9 bases. The CDR3 extends over 14 amino acids. V was pared by 3 bases and J by 6 bases, with 6 bases of the junction left unmatched. Germline V gene data show CDR1 as SGHRS and CDR2 as YFSETQ. CDR3 protein: CASSSRQGVPEAFF. CDR3 in DNA: TGCGCCAGCAGCTCACGACAGGGGGTCCCTGAAGCTTTCTTT. The full variable domain, rest sourced from reference TRBV5-1 and TRBJ1-1, is KAGVTQTPRYLIKTRGQQVTLSCSPISGHRSVSWYQQTPGQGLQFLFEYFSETQRNKGNFPGRFSGRQFSNSRSEMNVSTLELGDSALYLCASSSRQGVPEAFFGQGTRLTVV.

This clonotype was detected ten times or more. This chain connects TRBV12-3 or TRBV12-4 to TRBJ1-2; D remains ambiguous. V lost 5 bases to trimming and J lost 8 bases, with 24 bases between them. This CDR3 is built from 16 residues. This CDR3 reads CASSPSQPANDGGYTF. The CDR3 DNA reads as TGTGCCAGCAGTCCCTCCCAGCCCGCTAACGATGGCGGCTACACCTTC.

This clonotype has a single count. The chain joins TRBV2 to TRBJ1-2; the D gene is possibly TRBD1 (6 bases). Germline V gives CDR1 SNHLY, CDR2 FYNNEI. CDR3 length: 13 residues. The V end was cut by 6 bases, the J end by 1 base, with 9 bases between. This chain's CDR3 is CASRTGFNYGYTF. The CDR3, as DNA: TGTGCCAGCAGGACAGGTTTTAACTATGGCTACACCTTC.

The chain employs TRBV9 and TRBJ2-1; 8 nucleotides match TRBD2. Per the germline V gene, CDR1 is SGDLS and CDR2 is YYNGEE. The junction had 11 bases not matched to a gene; V was cut back by 0 bases and J by 6 bases. The CDR3 contains 17 residues. CDR3 sequence: CASSVGGSGGLSNEQFF. The DNA of the CDR3 is TGTGCCAGCAGCGTAGGAGGGTCGGGGGGGCTGAGCAATGAGCAGTTCTTC.

This clonotype was counted a single time. The chain couples TRBV29-1 to TRBJ1-2; D possibly corresponds to TRBD1 (6 bases). The V gene's germline CDR1 is SQVTM and CDR2 ANQGSEA. Trimming pared 6 bases from V and 4 bases from J, leaving 18 bases between. The CDR3 extends over 14 amino acids. The CDR3 region is CSVYVGGGGYGYTF. For the CDR3, the DNA is TGCAGCGTATACGTTGGTGGGGGCGGCTATGGCTACACCTTC.

This clonotype was detected a few times. Sequence at one end of the junction differs from germline and may be a read error. The chain is built from TRBV7-2 and TRBJ2-3, with 7 bases that match TRBD2. The germline V gene encodes CDR1 SGHTA and CDR2 FQGNSA. This CDR3 spans 15 amino acids. The CDR3 sequence: CASSLGAGAADTQYF. The CDR3 DNA sequence: TGTGCCAGCAGTTTAGGGGCGGGAGCAGCAGATACGCAGTATTTT.

This clonotype was picked up many times. A much more abundant neighbour one base away suggests this may be a read error. This chain connects TRBV5-1 to TRBJ2-7, with a tentative D call TRBD1 (5 bases). Between the trimmed V and J ends, which lost 4 bases and 6 bases, there was a span of 17 bases. This CDR3 has 14 amino acids. The germline V gene encodes CDR1 SGHRS and CDR2 YFSETQ. Here the CDR3 reads CASSAGNRRSEQYF. DNA of the CDR3: TGCGCCAGCAGCGCAGGGAACAGACGAAGCGAGCAGTACTTC.

This clonotype has ten or more counts. DNA of the CDR3: TGCGCCAGCAGCGTTAGCGGGGGGAACACCGGGGAGCTGTTTTTT. As protein: CASSVSGGNTGELFF. V is TRBV5-1 and J is TRBJ2-2; the match to TRBD2 covers 9 bases. The germline gives CDR1 SGHRS, CDR2 YFSETQ. The CDR3 has 15 residues. The trim removed 4 bases at V and 1 base at J, leaving 2 bases unmatched.

The rearrangement uses TRBV6-1 and TRBJ2-7; 8 nucleotides agree with TRBD1. V shed 6 bases, J shed 6 bases, and the junction held 7 bases outside the gene matches. CDR3 length: 13 amino acids. Looked up from germline, CDR1 is MNHNS and CDR2 is SASEGT. The chain's CDR3 is CASRIRGLSEQYF. DNA for the CDR3: TGTGCCAGCAGGATCAGGGGGCTTAGCGAGCAGTACTTC.

By sample fraction, this clonotype is medium-sized. V and J are TRBV5-5 and TRBJ2-7, with D possibly TRBD1 on 5 matching bases. The CDR3 is made up of 15 amino acids. The V gene's germline CDR1 is SGHKS and CDR2 YYEKEE (reference sequence). Trimming took 4 bases from V and 3 from J, leaving 17 bases between them. As DNA, the CDR3 is TGTGCCAGCAGCCCCGAACAGGTGGTAGACTACGAGCAGTACTTC. This gives the protein CASSPEQVVDYEQYF.

Ten or more counts support this clonotype. V is TRBV15 and J is TRBJ2-7; perhaps TRBD2 as D (5 bases). CDR3 length: 14 amino acids. The V and J ends lost 3 bases and 4 bases respectively, with 13 bases between them. Germline-derived CDR1 and CDR2 are LNHNV and YYDKDF (reference sequence). The CDR3 DNA is TGTGCCACCAGCAGGGACTTTCAAGGTTACGAGCAGTACTTC. This gives the protein CATSRDFQGYEQYF.

The table lists this clonotype with many counts. The gene calls are TRBV19 and TRBJ2-1, with 9 bases fitting TRBD2. There are 16 residues in the CDR3. The germline CDR1 and CDR2 sequences are LNHDA and SQIVND (reference sequence). The ends lost 1 base at V and 2 bases at J; junction bases unmatched: 3. This CDR3 reads CASSIAASGAYNEQFF. The DNA for the CDR3 is TGTGCCAGTAGTATAGCGGCTAGCGGGGCCTACAATGAGCAGTTCTTC. The full variable domain, completed using reference TRBV19 and TRBJ2-1, is DGGITQSPKYLFRKEGQNVTLSCEQNLNHDAMYWYRQDPGQGLRLIYYSQIVNDFQKGDIAEGYSVSREKKESFPLTVTSAQKNPTAFYLCASSIAASGAYNEQFFGPGTRLTVL.

This clonotype has just a few counts. This CDR3 reads CASSGELFF. CDR3 in DNA: TGTGCCAGTAGTGGGGAGCTGTTTTTT. The chain uses TRBV19 and TRBJ2-2; D is undetermined. The CDR3 is 9 amino acids. Germline V lookup: CDR1 LNHDA, CDR2 SQIVND (reference sequence). V dropped 5 bases and J dropped 8 bases, with 0 bases sitting between them.

The chain links TRBV7-9 to TRBJ2-1; perhaps TRBD1 as D (5 bases). The ends were cut back, 1 base at V and 12 bases at J, with 16 bases in the middle. Germline V gene sequence: CDR1 SEHNR, CDR2 FQNEAQ (reference sequence). The CDR3 consists of 14 residues. CDR3 sequence (DNA): TGTGCCAGCAGCTTAGTCCAGGGCACAGATACGCAGTTCTTC. Translated: CASSLVQGTDTQFF.

The rearrangement joins TRBV7-2 to TRBJ2-5, with D perhaps being TRBD1 or TRBD2 (5 bases each). CDR3 length: 14 amino acids. Germline CDR1 SGHTA, CDR2 FQGNSA. Trimming took off 1 base at V and 9 bases at J, with 15 bases between the two ends. The CDR3 loop reads CASSLEGSSRAQYF. CDR3 nucleotide sequence: TGTGCCAGCAGCTTAGAGGGGAGTTCCCGGGCCCAGTACTTC.

A word on this clonotype: A much larger clone differs from this one at a single base, so this may be a read error. V and J are TRBV28 and TRBJ1-1; D might be TRBD1 (5 bases). The CDR3 covers 13 residues. The V and J ends lost 3 bases and 3 bases respectively, with 8 bases between them. Germline V gene sequence: CDR1 MDHEN, CDR2 SYDVKM. The CDR3 region is CASSFRRDTEAFF. CDR3 DNA sequence: TGTGCCAGCAGTTTTCGCAGGGACACTGAAGCTTTCTTT.

This clonotype was seen once. One junction end does not reproduce the germline sequence, and a read error may be involved. J is TRBJ2-3 and V is TRBV15; the match to TRBD2 covers 8 bases. This CDR3 is built from 18 residues. Germline CDR1 reads LNHNV; CDR2 reads YYDKDF (reference sequence). In DNA, the CDR3 is TGTGCCACCAGTAGAGATCCGCTGGTGCGGGGGGTCACAGATACGCAGTATTTT. Translating it yields CATSRDPLVRGVTDTQYF.